This T cell receptor beta chain comes out of a study of CD8+ T cells in alopecia areata. Turning to the study itself: Treated patients took oral tofacitinib at 5 to 10 mg twice daily. Dosing with tofacitinib proceeded for 6 to 18 months, followed by 6 months off drug. General study results and limits: Unlike in mice, where it was clearer, TCR sharing across patients was less clear, possibly HLA-related.

Trimming shortened V by 3 bases and J by 2 bases, and 2 bases separated the two germline ends. The CDR3 contains 11 residues. Germline V gene sequence: CDR1 SGDLS, CDR2 YYNGEE. cDNA reverse transcribed from extracted RNA served as the sequencing template. The repertoire was sequenced with immunoSEQ multiplex PCR; TCRdb's copy has only in-frame clones and lacks some. The top ten clones hold roughly 7.5% of a sample with 130,000 to 150,000 clones, roughly 44% of them seen once. Peripheral blood samples and lesional scalp punch biopsies were obtained from alopecia areata patients. As regards this clone: Its antigen remains unidentified.

The sequence was obtained from a human donor with alopecia areata. The chain couples TRBV9 to TRBJ1-2; D is undetermined. Sequencing used CD4+ T cells sorted from blood. The CDR3 DNA reads as TGTGCCAGCAGCGACAACTATGGCTACACCTTC. It translates to CASSDNYGYTF. The entire variable domain, with the rest obtained from reference TRBV9 and TRBJ1-2, is as follows: DSGVTQTPKHLITATGQRVTLRCSPRSGDLSVYWYQQSLDQGLQFLIQYYNGEERAKGNILERFSAQQFPDLHSELNLSSLELGDSALYFCASSDNYGYTFGSGTRLTVV.